The 14 T cell receptor beta chains below all came from one sample that was sequenced in a study of Graves' ophthalmopathy and Graves' hyperthyroidism (dated by TCRdb to the late 2010s). Data came from an Illumina HiSeq 2000. For repertoire sequencing, TCR beta CDR3 regions were amplified from RNA transcripts. The first round was an RT-PCR using HTBI primers with the Qiagen OneStep RT-PCR kit, and this first round was followed by a second-round multiplex PCR, then size selection and purification. The raw public data were reprocessed by TCRdb itself: fastp quality trimming at Q25, MiXCR clonotype calling, in-frame beta chains only. Identical CDR3 proteins give one entry, which carries the most common genes and DNA. The sample table shows almost 750,000 distinct CDR3 sequences, and roughly two fifths are seen once. The ten largest clones represent 44% of the sample. Sequenced input: peripheral blood. These receptors were collected from an adult man with Graves' ophthalmopathy.

This clonotype showed up many times. Germline is not matched at one junction end, which may reflect a read error. This chain joins TRBV24-1 and TRBJ1-5; D gene ambiguous. CDR1 is KGHDR, CDR2 SFDVKD, per germline. This CDR3 region has 13 residues. The CDR3 protein is CASSLGRGQPQHF. The DNA of the CDR3 is TGTGCCAGCAGTTTAGGACGGGGTCAGCCCCAGCATTTT.

CDR3 sequence (DNA): TGTGCCAGTAGTACCACCCCGGTAGCGGGATACGGGACCCAGTACTTC. Its translation is CASSTTPVAGYGTQYF. The chain recombines TRBV19 with TRBJ2-5; 8 bases fit TRBD2. CDR3 length: 16 residues. The V segment lost 4 bases and the J segment 7 bases; nucleotides outside the gene matches: 14. CDR1 is LNHDA, CDR2 SQIVND, per germline (reference sequence).

With regard to this clonotype: Since a much larger clone is just one base distant, this may be a read error. V usage is TRBV19 and J usage is TRBJ2-7; D may correspond to TRBD1 or TRBD2 (5 bases each). This CDR3 has 11 residues. The germline V gene has CDR1 LNHDA and CDR2 SQIVND (reference sequence). CDR3: CASSAWDEQHF. The CDR3 region has the DNA TGTGCCAGTAGCGCATGGGACGAGCAGCACTTC.

CDR3 nucleotide sequence: TGTGCCAGCAGCTCCTGGACAGGGCTCTACGAGCAGTACTTC. Protein product: CASSSWTGLYEQYF. The rearrangement uses TRBV7-2 and TRBJ2-7, with 8 nucleotides matching TRBD1. Trimming at V came to 4 bases and at J to 3 bases, leaving 5 bases not matched to a gene. Germline CDR1 SGHTA, CDR2 FQGNSA. The CDR3 extends over 14 amino acids.

V is TRBV9 and J is TRBJ1-6; D is unresolved. Looked up from germline, CDR1 is SGDLS and CDR2 is YYNGEE. The germline V and J ends were trimmed by 0 bases and 11 bases, with 12 bases remaining between them. This CDR3 is built from 14 residues. This CDR3 reads CASSVGGANPPLHF. DNA for the CDR3: TGTGCCAGCAGCGTAGGAGGTGCCAATCCACCCCTCCACTTT. The full variable domain, completed using reference TRBV9 and TRBJ1-6, is DSGVTQTPKHLITATGQRVTLRCSPRSGDLSVYWYQQSLDQGLQFLIQYYNGEERAKGNILERFSAQQFPDLHSELNLSSLELGDSALYFCASSVGGANPPLHFGNGTRLTVT.

The CDR3 region has the DNA TGTGCCACCAGCAGAGATCTTCGGACAGGGGTGGCCGACGAGCAGTACTTC. Translating gives CATSRDLRTGVADEQYF. V usage is TRBV15 and J usage is TRBJ2-7, with 9 bases fitting TRBD1. Per the germline V gene, CDR1 is LNHNV and CDR2 is YYDKDF (reference sequence). The CDR3 runs 17 residues. V gave up 0 bases and J gave up 5 bases; unmatched junction bases: 11.

In its sample, this clonotype was seen a few times. This sequence joins TRBV6-5 and TRBJ1-2, with TRBD1 identical over 7 bases. J was trimmed by 5 bases and V by 5 bases; bases with no gene match: 5. The germline V gene has CDR1 MNHEY and CDR2 SVGAGI. The CDR3 is 13 amino acids. CDR3 residues: CASSRRGGYGYTF. The CDR3 DNA sequence: TGTGCCAGCAGTCGCAGGGGGGGGTATGGCTACACCTTC.

The chain employs TRBV7-2 and TRBJ1-2; a weak D match, TRBD1 (5 bases). This CDR3 is built from 15 residues. Trimming removed 1 base from V and 9 bases from J, with 18 bases in between. Germline CDR1 SGHTA, CDR2 FQGNSA. The DNA of the CDR3 is TGTGCCAGCAGCTTAGAAAGGGTAGGCACGGACAGCTACACCTTC. As protein: CASSLERVGTDSYTF.

This clonotype was observed a single time. V is TRBV7-2 and J is TRBJ1-4; maybe TRBD1 (5 bases). Germline V gene sequence: CDR1 SGHTA, CDR2 FQGNSA. This CDR3 contains 15 residues. Trimming pared 6 bases from V and 5 bases from J, leaving 16 bases between. CDR3 region: CASSSWGGGNEKLFF. DNA of the CDR3: TGTGCCAGCAGTTCATGGGGTGGGGGAAATGAAAAACTGTTTTTT.

This clonotype was observed many times. This chain uses TRBV12-3 or TRBV12-4 with TRBJ1-1; D call uncertain. The CDR3 runs 14 residues. Trimming stripped 6 bases from V and 1 base from J, with 12 bases between. The CDR3 loop reads CASRSNLPNTEAFF. CDR3 DNA: TGTGCCAGCAGATCGAATTTACCGAACACTGAAGCTTTCTTT.

There are many counts of this clonotype. V is TRBV7-9 and J is TRBJ1-1; possibly TRBD1 for D (6 bases). CDR3 size: 14 residues. Trimming pared 0 bases from V and 7 bases from J, leaving 12 bases between. CDR1 is SEHNR, CDR2 FQNEAQ, per germline (reference sequence). The CDR3 DNA reads TGTGCCAGCAGCTTAGCCCTAGGGGGTTATGAAGCTTTCTTT. Residues: CASSLALGGYEAFF.

For the CDR3, the DNA is TGCAGCAGTCCCCAGGGTCGGGAGACCCAGTACTTC. Translated, it gives CSSPQGRETQYF. This chain uses TRBV29-1 with TRBJ2-5, with D perhaps TRBD1 (5 bases). Germline assignment: CDR1 SQVTM and CDR2 ANQGSEA. CDR3 length: 12 amino acids. V was trimmed by 8 bases and J by 5 bases, leaving 15 bases between them.

Worth noting for this clonotype: An end of the junction differs from the germline gene, which may be a read error. V is TRBV2 and J is TRBJ2-5, with 8 bases aligning to TRBD2. This CDR3 region has 15 residues. Germline CDR1 reads SNHLY; CDR2 reads FYNNEI. CDR3 in amino acids: CASSVGSGNGETQYF. The CDR3 DNA follows: TGCGCCAGCAGTGTGGGTAGCGGGAATGGAGAGACCCAGTACTTC.

The rearrangement links TRBV15 to TRBJ1-2; D unclear. The CDR3 runs to 12 residues. The V gene lost 1 base and the J gene lost 12 bases, with 12 bases spanning the gap. Germline CDR1 LNHNV, CDR2 YYDKDF (reference sequence). The CDR3 spells CATSRGAVGNTF. CDR3 DNA: TGTGCCACCAGCAGAGGTGCAGTTGGAAACACCTTC.